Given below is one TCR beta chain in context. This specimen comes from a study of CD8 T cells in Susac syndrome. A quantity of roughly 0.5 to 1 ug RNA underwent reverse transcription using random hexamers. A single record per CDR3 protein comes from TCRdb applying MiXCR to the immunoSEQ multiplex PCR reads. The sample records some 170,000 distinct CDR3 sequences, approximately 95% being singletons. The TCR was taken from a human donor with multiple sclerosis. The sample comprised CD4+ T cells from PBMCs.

The CDR3 is CASSQEGVREQYF. In DNA, the CDR3 is TGTGCCAGCAGCCAAGAGGGGGTTCGCGAGCAGTACTTC. This chain connects TRBV4-2 to TRBJ2-7; D may match TRBD1 or TRBD2 (5 bases each). The germline V and J ends were trimmed by 0 bases and 6 bases, with 9 bases remaining between them. CDR3 size: 13 residues. Germline V gene lookup returns CDR1 LGHNA and CDR2 YNFKEQ.